Listed here are 29 T cell receptor beta chains from one sample, sequenced in a study of OX40 agonist ivuxolimab in advanced cancers. Libraries were prepared by immunoSEQ multiplex PCR; TCRdb keeps only in-frame clonotypes and omits some of them. The sample carries tens of thousands of clones, around 85% recorded once. The specimen comprised CD4+ or CD8+ T cells sorted from blood, sampled in a trial of the OX40 agonist ivuxolimab. The source is an adult with an advanced solid tumor such as melanoma, head and neck, liver or kidney cancer.

V is TRBV6-5 and J is TRBJ2-1; 9 bases agree with TRBD1. Germline lookup yields CDR1 MNHEY and CDR2 SVGAGI. V shed 7 bases and J 9 bases; nucleotides not matched to a gene: 7. There are 13 residues in the CDR3. The CDR3 nucleotides are TGTGCCAGCAATACTTACAGGGGGCTTGAGCAGTTCTTC. The encoded protein is CASNTYRGLEQFF.

This clone was counted once. The genes are TRBV7-2 and TRBJ2-7, with a possible D match to TRBD2 (6 bases). The germline gives CDR1 SGHTA, CDR2 FQGNSA. The CDR3 covers 13 residues. V gave up 7 bases and J gave up 4 bases, with 14 bases separating them. The CDR3 DNA reads TGTGCCAGCACGCAGCTCGGGGGTTACGAGCAGTACTTC. Translated, it gives CASTQLGGYEQYF.

V usage is TRBV7-2 and J usage is TRBJ2-3; D perhaps matches TRBD2 (6 bases). The CDR3 runs to 14 residues. CDR1 and CDR2 (germline): SGHTA, FQGNSA. The germline V and J ends were trimmed by 5 bases and 7 bases, with 16 bases remaining between them. In DNA form, the CDR3 reads TGTGCCAGCAGCCTTAGCGGAGATCTCCATACGCAGTATTTT. Encoded protein: CASSLSGDLHTQYF.

This clone was observed a few times. The chain uses TRBV29-1 and TRBJ1-1; no firm D call. CDR1 and CDR2 (germline): SQVTM, ANQGSEA. The CDR3 is made up of 11 amino acids. CDR3 residues: CLCGSNTEAFF. For the CDR3, the DNA is TGCCTATGCGGCTCGAACACTGAAGCTTTCTTT.

The genes are TRBV11-1 and TRBJ2-7, with D tentatively TRBD1 (6 bases). V lost 3 bases and J 3 bases, leaving 15 bases between the germline ends. The length of the CDR3 is 15 residues. Germline V lookup: CDR1 SGHAT, CDR2 FQDESV (reference sequence). The DNA for the CDR3 is TGTGCCAGCAGCTTCAACCGGGACATTAACTACGAGCAGTACTTC. This translates into CASSFNRDINYEQYF.

This rearrangement joins TRBV19 to TRBJ1-1; 10 bases map to TRBD1. V dropped 8 bases and J dropped 8; count of bases not matched to a gene: 8. Germline CDR1 and CDR2: LNHDA and SQIVND (reference sequence). The CDR3 totals 13 residues. Written as DNA, the CDR3 is TGTGCCAGTCAGGACAGGGGGTTTCTCGAAGCTTTCTTT. The encoded protein is CASQDRGFLEAFF.

The V and J genes are TRBV28 and TRBJ2-3; possibly TRBD1 for D (6 bases). The CDR3 sequence is 12 residues long. V dropped 10 bases and J dropped 4 bases, with 12 bases sitting between them. CDR1 MDHEN and CDR2 SYDVKM come from the germline V gene. The CDR3 spells CATRTGSDTQYF. Written as DNA, the CDR3 is TGTGCCACCCGAACAGGGTCAGATACGCAGTATTTT.

This chain uses TRBV10-1 with TRBJ2-3, with 7 bases that match TRBD2. Looked up from germline, CDR1 is WNHNN and CDR2 is SYGVQD (reference sequence). Losses at the gene ends were 2 bases for V and 4 bases for J; bases not matched to a gene: 12. This CDR3 spans 17 amino acids. The CDR3, as DNA: TGCGCCAGCAGTGAGGGCCCTAGCGGTGGGGTTTCAGATACGCAGTATTTT. It specifies CASSEGPSGGVSDTQYF.

The chain combines TRBV28 with TRBJ1-5; D is ambiguous. The CDR3 covers 12 residues. The V end lost 7 bases, the J end lost 2 bases, and 6 bases lay between the germline ends. Germline CDR1 reads MDHEN; CDR2 reads SYDVKM. As DNA, the CDR3 is TGTGCCAGCACAAGGGGCAATCAGCCCCAGCATTTT. It translates to CASTRGNQPQHF.

This chain uses TRBV10-1 with TRBJ2-7; 7 positions match TRBD2. From germline, CDR1 is WNHNN and CDR2 SYGVQD (reference sequence). V shed 10 bases and J 5 bases; nucleotides not matched to a gene: 17. The CDR3 sequence is 15 residues long. The CDR3 DNA reads TGCGCCATGAGTGAGGGGAGGACTAGACGGCACGAGCAGTACTTC. Amino acids: CAMSEGRTRRHEQYF.

The chain has TRBV7-3 and TRBJ2-7; D could derive from TRBD1 or TRBD2 (6 bases each). Trimming took 0 bases from V and 7 from J, leaving 19 bases between them. This CDR3 spans 16 amino acids. Germline V gene sequence: CDR1 SGHTA, CDR2 FQGTGA. The CDR3 sequence is CASSLTTRGAGGEQYF. The DNA for the CDR3 is TGTGCCAGCAGCTTAACAACTAGGGGGGCAGGTGGAGAGCAGTACTTC.

The V and J genes are TRBV28 and TRBJ2-7; 7 bases are shared with TRBD2. V lost 6 bases to trimming and J lost 6 bases; unmatched junction nucleotides: 8. Looked up from germline, CDR1 is MDHEN and CDR2 is SYDVKM. The CDR3 totals 13 residues. The CDR3 sequence is CASRGRAEGEQYF. CDR3 coding DNA: TGTGCCAGCAGAGGGAGGGCAGAGGGCGAGCAGTACTTC.

This clone has a handful of counts. The gene calls are TRBV4-1 and TRBJ2-3; the D is unclear. Germline assignment: CDR1 MGHRA and CDR2 YSYEKL. The germline V and J ends were trimmed by 1 base and 4 bases, with 9 bases remaining between them. The CDR3 has 14 amino acids. The chain's CDR3 is CASSQVGGPDTQYF. The CDR3 nucleotides are TGCGCCAGCAGCCAAGTTGGCGGTCCAGATACGCAGTATTTT.

This clone has a single count. The CDR3 region has the DNA TGTGCCAGCAGTTACGCGGGACAGGGAGGACCAGGGGAGCAGTACTTC. Translation gives CASSYAGQGGPGEQYF. The chain joins TRBV6-5 to TRBJ2-7; 9 bases agree with TRBD1. The germline gives CDR1 MNHEY, CDR2 SVGAGI. The CDR3 runs 16 residues. The ends lost 2 bases at V and 7 bases at J; junction bases unmatched: 12.

This clone was counted once. This chain uses TRBV7-2 with TRBJ2-7; D might be TRBD2 (6 bases). The V end lost 0 bases, the J end lost 2 bases, and 17 bases lay between the germline ends. The CDR3 is 17 residues long. CDR1 and CDR2 from the germline V gene are SGHTA and FQGNSA. CDR3 nucleotides: TGTGCCAGCAGCTTAGCGGCTAGCGACCTAATAGCCTACGAGCAGTACTTC. It is translated as CASSLAASDLIAYEQYF.

This chain uses TRBV23-1 with TRBJ1-1; 8 bases map to TRBD1. TRBV23-1 is given ORF status, its function remaining uncertain. V was pared by 0 bases and J by 2 bases, with 8 bases of the junction left unmatched. The CDR3 covers 17 residues. CDR3 loop: CASSQSFQGAENTEAFF. CDR3 sequence (DNA): TGCGCCAGCAGTCAATCTTTCCAGGGGGCGGAAAACACTGAAGCTTTCTTT.

This sequence joins TRBV9 and TRBJ2-5; the D gene could be TRBD1 or TRBD2 (5 bases each). The DNA end is more similar to TRBJ2-7, so the J call may be wrong. Germline V lookup: CDR1 SGDLS, CDR2 YYNGEE. The CDR3 totals 15 residues. CDR3 sequence reads: CASSPRTGPGNEQYF. The CDR3 nucleotides read TGTGCCAGCAGCCCCCGGACTGGTCCAGGGAACGAGCAGTACTTC.

The V call is TRBV27, the J call TRBJ1-1, with no clear D. This CDR3 spans 15 amino acids. Looked up from germline, CDR1 is MNHEY and CDR2 is SMNVEV (reference sequence). Deletions cut 4 bases from V and 4 bases from J, with 16 bases between. CDR3 nucleotides: TGTGCCAGCAGTTCTCCCCCGGGAACTGCCACTGAAGCTTTCTTT. This codes for CASSSPPGTATEAFF.

The rearrangement uses TRBV6-1 and TRBJ1-5, with 7 bases aligning to TRBD1. The V segment lost 5 bases and the J segment 5 bases; nucleotides outside the gene matches: 9. CDR3 size: 15 residues. Looked up from germline, CDR1 is MNHNS and CDR2 is SASEGT. CDR3 protein: CASSHAGTDYQPQHF. The DNA of the CDR3 is TGTGCCAGCAGTCACGCCGGGACAGACTATCAGCCCCAGCATTTT.

The chain employs TRBV5-4 and TRBJ2-1, with 16 nucleotides matching TRBD2. V was pared by 4 bases and J by 9 bases, with 7 bases of the junction left unmatched. This CDR3 has 16 residues. In germline, CDR1 is SGHNT, CDR2 YYREEE (reference sequence). The CDR3 coding sequence is TGTGCCAGCAGCACCGGGACTAGCGGGAGGGCCGGTGAGCAGTTCTTC. This codes for CASSTGTSGRAGEQFF.

The chain employs TRBV7-9 and TRBJ2-3; tentatively, D is TRBD1 (5 bases). V lost 1 base, J lost 0 bases, and 8 bases lay in between. The V gene's germline CDR1 is SEHNR and CDR2 FQNEAQ (reference sequence). The CDR3 length is 15 residues. Here the CDR3 DNA reads TGTGCCAGCAGCTTAGAGGGGCGCAGCACAGATACGCAGTATTTT. Its translation is CASSLEGRSTDTQYF.

The chain uses TRBV25-1 and TRBJ2-2; 11 nucleotides match TRBD2. The CDR3 runs to 15 residues. The V and J ends lost 3 bases and 7 bases, in that order; junction bases with no gene match: 4. Germline CDR1 reads MGHDK; CDR2 reads SYGVNS. The CDR3 nucleotides are TGTGCCAGCAGTGATAGCGGGAGGGCCAACGGGGAGCTGTTTTTT. It yields the protein CASSDSGRANGELFF.

This clone is a singleton in its sample. The rearrangement uses TRBV6-6 and TRBJ1-2; no firm D call. V was pared by 0 bases and J by 3 bases, with 8 bases between. The germline V gene encodes CDR1 MNHNY and CDR2 SVGAGI (reference sequence). The CDR3 totals 14 residues. CDR3 sequence: CASSYSPNYYGYTF. The CDR3 nucleotides are TGTGCCAGCAGTTACTCGCCCAACTACTATGGCTACACCTTC.

This rearrangement joins TRBV7-6 to TRBJ2-3, with 11 nucleotides matching TRBD2. V shed 1 base and J 6 bases; nucleotides not matched to a gene: 6. Germline V gene lookup returns CDR1 SGHVS and CDR2 FNYEAQ. This CDR3 contains 16 residues. For the CDR3, the DNA is TGTGCCAGCAGCTTAGAAGCTAGCGGGGGGCGGGATACGCAGTATTTT. It codes for CASSLEASGGRDTQYF. The full variable domain, completed using reference TRBV7-6 and TRBJ2-3, is GAGVSQSPRYKVTKRGQDVALRCDPISGHVSLYWYRQALGQGPEFLTYFNYEAQQDKSGLPNDRFSAERPEGSISTLTIQRTEQRDSAMYRCASSLEASGGRDTQYFGPGTRLTVL.

The chain combines TRBV10-3 with TRBJ1-1; 7 nucleotides agree with TRBD1. The CDR3 is 13 residues long. V gave up 6 bases and J gave up 5 bases; unmatched junction bases: 6. Germline loops: CDR1 ENHRY, CDR2 SYGVKD. This chain's CDR3 is CAISDRVETEAFF. CDR3 coding DNA: TGTGCCATCAGCGACAGGGTAGAGACTGAAGCTTTCTTT.

The J gene is TRBJ1-2, the V gene TRBV27; D might be TRBD1 (5 bases). CDR1 and CDR2 (germline): MNHEY, SMNVEV (reference sequence). V lost 2 bases and J 0 bases, leaving 7 bases between the germline ends. CDR3 size: 14 residues. CDR3 nucleotide sequence: TGTGCCAGCAGTTTACGGGGGACTAACTATGGCTACACCTTC. This sequence encodes CASSLRGTNYGYTF.

V usage is TRBV6-5 and J usage is TRBJ2-7; 9 nucleotides align to TRBD2. V lost 6 bases, J lost 4 bases, and 7 bases stayed unmatched. This CDR3 comprises 14 residues. Germline V gene lookup returns CDR1 MNHEY and CDR2 SVGAGI. Here the CDR3 reads CASRSGTSLYEQYF. The CDR3 coding sequence is TGTGCCAGCAGGTCCGGGACTAGCTTATACGAGCAGTACTTC.

About this clone itself: The sample carries other DNA sequences with the same CDR3. The rearrangement links TRBV21-1 to TRBJ2-7; the table gives TRBD2 as D, unverified against the DNA. TRBV21-1 constitutes a pseudogene. CDR3 length equals 14 residues. CDR3 in amino acids: CASSSSLGGREQYF. In nucleotides, the CDR3 is TGTGCCAGCAGTTCAAGCTTGGGGGGGCGGGAGCAGTACTTC.

The rearrangement uses TRBV25-1 and TRBJ1-5, with 9 bases lining up with TRBD1. CDR1 is MGHDK and CDR2 is SYGVNS in the germline V gene. V dropped 5 bases and J dropped 4; count of bases not matched to a gene: 6. CDR3 length: 15 amino acids. DNA of the CDR3: TGTGCCAGCAGTACAGGGGGCGCGTGGAATCAGCCCCAGCATTTT. This sequence encodes CASSTGGAWNQPQHF.